This TCR beta chain emerged from a study of blood T cell repertoires in COVID-19. Study context: Collection of acute and convalescent COVID-19 samples took place in the United States, Italy and Spain. The cDNA or gDNA used as material had been derived from T cells, B-cell-depleted T cells, or PBMCs.

Per the authors' pipeline: Reference gene primer amplification yielded estimated nucleated cell counts. TCRdb's copy holds only in-frame clones and misses some; the assay was immunoSEQ multiplex PCR. V and J calls and clone size follow that table, whereas D and trimming were derived from the DNA. Of some 200,000 clones in the sample, around 90% were seen once. The ends were cut back, 2 bases at V and 0 bases at J, with 9 bases in the middle. The CDR3 totals 15 residues. Germline CDR1 SGHNT, CDR2 YYREEE (reference sequence). The chain links TRBV5-4 to TRBJ2-1, with D possibly matching TRBD2 (5 bases). This clonotype was obtained from a man aged 40-49 years with active or convalescent COVID-19. Sequenced sample: peripheral blood. CDR3 region: CASSFMGSSYNEQFF. As DNA, the CDR3 is TGTGCCAGCAGCTTTATGGGGAGCTCCTACAATGAGCAGTTCTTC.